What follows are 14 T cell receptor beta chains derived from one specimen sequenced in a study of cytomegalovirus exposure and HLA in healthy donors. Primers: 60 Vbeta forward and 13 Jbeta reverse. Only in-frame clones appear in the TCRdb table, and some are missing; sequencing was by immunoSEQ multiplex PCR. The data hold roughly 93,000 clones, with around three quarters observed a single time. What was sequenced was PBMCs. The receptors come from a man aged 30-40 years in good health and CMV-seronegative.

The chain has TRBV25-1 and TRBJ2-7, with 8 positions matching TRBD1. Germline V gene lookup returns CDR1 MGHDK and CDR2 SYGVNS. The CDR3 spans 13 residues. Trimming at V came to 10 bases and at J to 0 bases, leaving 5 bases not matched to a gene. The CDR3 region is CATRQGSSYEQYF. DNA for the CDR3: TGTGCCACCCGACAGGGGAGCTCCTACGAGCAGTACTTC.

The chain recombines TRBV4-2 with TRBJ2-1; a possible D gene is TRBD2 (5 bases). From germline, CDR1 is LGHNA and CDR2 YNFKEQ. The V and J ends lost 3 bases and 5 bases respectively, with 11 bases between them. The CDR3 runs 14 residues. As DNA, the CDR3 is TGTGCCAGCAGCCACGAGGGTGCCCACAATGAGCAGTTCTTC. This encodes CASSHEGAHNEQFF.

The chain has TRBV5-1 and TRBJ2-3; D not resolved. The V end was cut by 2 bases, the J end by 1 base, with 11 bases between. The germline V gene has CDR1 SGHRS and CDR2 YFSETQ. The CDR3 contains 15 residues. The CDR3 spells CASSFTSTGTDTQYF. The CDR3 coding sequence is TGCGCCAGCAGCTTTACCAGCACAGGCACAGATACGCAGTATTTT.

The chain uses TRBV19 and TRBJ2-1; D not resolved. Trimming took off 4 bases at V and 5 bases at J, with 12 bases between the two ends. From germline, CDR1 is LNHDA and CDR2 SQIVND (reference sequence). CDR3 length: 14 residues. CDR3 sequence: CASSTPLRDNEQFF. CDR3 coding DNA: TGTGCCAGTAGTACCCCTCTCCGTGACAATGAGCAGTTCTTC.

The chain carries TRBV9 and TRBJ1-1; 7 bases match TRBD1. Germline-derived CDR1 and CDR2 are SGDLS and YYNGEE. The CDR3 loop spans 15 amino acids. The junction had 5 bases not matched to a gene; V was cut back by 2 bases and J by 1 base. CDR3 sequence reads: CASSVSGQRNTEAFF. The DNA of the CDR3 is TGTGCCAGCAGCGTGTCGGGACAGCGGAACACTGAAGCTTTCTTT.

The chain carries TRBV5-1 and TRBJ2-1, with TRBD1 matching over 7 bases. The ends lost 6 bases at V and 5 bases at J; junction bases unmatched: 11. CDR3 length equals 15 residues. The germline CDR1 and CDR2 sequences are SGHRS and YFSETQ. The CDR3 region is CASTRTGDRDNEQFF. CDR3 sequence (DNA): TGCGCCAGCACCCGCACAGGGGATCGGGACAATGAGCAGTTCTTC.

V and J are TRBV6-6 and TRBJ1-1; D call uncertain. V lost 6 bases, J lost 3 bases, and 11 bases lay in between. In germline, CDR1 is MNHNY, CDR2 SVGAGI (reference sequence). CDR3 length: 13 residues. CDR3 in amino acids: CASRPHRDTEAFF. Written as DNA, the CDR3 is TGTGCCAGCAGACCCCATCGGGACACTGAAGCTTTCTTT.

The V gene is TRBV9, the J gene TRBJ2-3; D is ambiguous. The CDR3 spans 15 residues. Germline V lookup: CDR1 SGDLS, CDR2 YYNGEE. V was shortened by 3 bases and J by 4 bases, with 15 bases between the two germline ends. CDR3 nucleotides: TGTGCCAGCAGCGGACACCCCCTCGGCTCAGATACGCAGTATTTT. Translating gives CASSGHPLGSDTQYF.

The chain employs TRBV7-8 and TRBJ1-5; D is possibly TRBD1 (5 bases). CDR3 size: 14 residues. Germline loops: CDR1 SGHVS, CDR2 FQNEAQ. V shed 4 bases and J shed 3 bases, with 10 bases lying between them. CDR3 protein: CASSSGHPNQPQHF. The CDR3 DNA is TGTGCCAGCAGCTCAGGGCACCCCAATCAGCCCCAGCATTTT.

The rearrangement joins TRBV29-1 to TRBJ1-2, with TRBD1 matching over 7 bases. The CDR3 contains 12 residues. Trimming at V came to 4 bases and at J to 4 bases, leaving 3 bases not matched to a gene. From germline, CDR1 is SQVTM and CDR2 ANQGSEA. CDR3 sequence: CSVATGAYGYTF. In DNA, the CDR3 is TGCAGCGTTGCAACAGGGGCCTATGGCTACACCTTC.

The chain recombines TRBV7-2 with TRBJ1-2; unclear D gene. V was clipped by 4 bases and J by 12 bases, with 12 bases between them. Germline values: CDR1 SGHTA, CDR2 FQGNSA. The CDR3 totals 11 residues. CDR3 residues: CASSSSDYHTF. The CDR3 nucleotides are TGTGCCAGCAGCTCGTCAGATTACCACACCTTC.

The rearrangement uses TRBV7-2 and TRBJ2-1; D possibly corresponds to TRBD2 (6 bases). V lost 5 bases to trimming and J lost 1 base, with 12 bases between them. The CDR3 has 15 residues. Germline V gives CDR1 SGHTA, CDR2 FQGNSA. This CDR3 reads CASSNAGTSYNEQFF. The CDR3 DNA sequence: TGTGCCAGCAGCAATGCCGGGACTTCCTACAATGAGCAGTTCTTC.

CDR3 coding DNA: TGCGCCAGCAGCTTGGACACCGTTGGGACTAGCGGGGGAATCCAAGAGACCCAGTACTTC. Protein product: CASSLDTVGTSGGIQETQYF. This chain connects TRBV5-1 to TRBJ2-5, with 14 positions matching TRBD2. Trimming cost V 0 bases and J 1 base; bases outside gene matches: 11. The CDR3 is 20 residues long. CDR1 SGHRS and CDR2 YFSETQ come from the germline V gene. The variable domain in full, with the rest retrieved from reference TRBV5-1 and TRBJ2-5, is KAGVTQTPRYLIKTRGQQVTLSCSPISGHRSVSWYQQTPGQGLQFLFEYFSETQRNKGNFPGRFSGRQFSNSRSEMNVSTLELGDSALYLCASSLDTVGTSGGIQETQYFGPGTRLLVL.

The rearrangement joins TRBV12-5 to TRBJ1-1, with D hard to call. Trimming took off 0 bases at V and 5 bases at J, with 4 bases between the two ends. The CDR3 runs 12 residues. Germline loops: CDR1 LGHNT, CDR2 FRNRAP. This CDR3 reads CASGLVSTEAFF. CDR3 nucleotides: TGTGCTAGTGGTTTGGTATCGACTGAAGCTTTCTTT.